This T cell receptor (beta chain) came from a study of brain T cells in children with intractable seizures. This clone was counted only a few times. This CDR3 region has 13 residues. Trimming cost V 3 bases and J 3 bases, with 6 bases left between them. TCRdb keeps only in-frame clones here, not all; method: immunoSEQ multiplex PCR. This sample has tens of thousands of clones, with roughly 90% found just once. Sequenced material: peripheral blood, taken at surgery. The chain couples TRBV12-3 or TRBV12-4 to TRBJ1-5; D unresolved. This receptor was identified in a girl aged 2-10 years with tuberous sclerosis and intractable seizures. The CDR3 region is CASSLAVNQPQHF. CDR3 in DNA: TGTGCCAGCAGTTTGGCGGTCAATCAGCCCCAGCATTTT.